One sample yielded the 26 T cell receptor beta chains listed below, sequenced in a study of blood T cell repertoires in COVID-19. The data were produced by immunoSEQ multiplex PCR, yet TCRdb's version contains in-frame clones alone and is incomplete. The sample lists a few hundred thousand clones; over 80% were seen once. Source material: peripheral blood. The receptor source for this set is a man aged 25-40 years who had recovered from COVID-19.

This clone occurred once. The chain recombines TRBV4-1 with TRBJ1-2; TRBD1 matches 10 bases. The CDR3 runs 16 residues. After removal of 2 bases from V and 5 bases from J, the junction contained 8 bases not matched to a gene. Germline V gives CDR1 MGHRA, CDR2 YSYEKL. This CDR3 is CASSQQPGQGWYGYTF. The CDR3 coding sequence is TGCGCCAGCAGCCAACAACCGGGACAGGGGTGGTATGGCTACACCTTC.

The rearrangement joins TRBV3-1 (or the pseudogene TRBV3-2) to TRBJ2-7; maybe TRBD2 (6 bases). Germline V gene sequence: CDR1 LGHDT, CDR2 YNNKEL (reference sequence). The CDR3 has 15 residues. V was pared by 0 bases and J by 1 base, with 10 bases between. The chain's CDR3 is CASSQDAGRSYEQYF. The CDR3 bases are TGTGCCAGCAGCCAAGATGCAGGGAGGTCCTACGAGCAGTACTTC.

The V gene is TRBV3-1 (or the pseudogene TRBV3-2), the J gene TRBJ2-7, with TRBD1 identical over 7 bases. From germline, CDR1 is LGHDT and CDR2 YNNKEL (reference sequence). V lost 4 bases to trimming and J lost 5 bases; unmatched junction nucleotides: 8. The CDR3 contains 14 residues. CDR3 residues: CASSREGAGNEQYF. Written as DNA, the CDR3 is TGTGCCAGCAGCCGCGAGGGGGCTGGCAACGAGCAGTACTTC.

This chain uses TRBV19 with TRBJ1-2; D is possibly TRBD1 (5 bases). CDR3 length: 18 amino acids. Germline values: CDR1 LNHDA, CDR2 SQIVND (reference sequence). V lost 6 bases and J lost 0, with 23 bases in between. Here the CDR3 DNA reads TGTGCCAGTAGAAGTATAGGGGTAGGCAGAACCCCTAACTATGGCTACACCTTC. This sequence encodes CASRSIGVGRTPNYGYTF.

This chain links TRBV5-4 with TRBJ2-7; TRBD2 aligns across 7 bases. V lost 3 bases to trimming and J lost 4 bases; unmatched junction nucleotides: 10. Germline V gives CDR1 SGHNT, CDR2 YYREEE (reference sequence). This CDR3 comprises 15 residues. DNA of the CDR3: TGTGCCAGCAGCTCGGAGCGGGGCAGCGTATACGAGCAGTACTTC. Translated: CASSSERGSVYEQYF. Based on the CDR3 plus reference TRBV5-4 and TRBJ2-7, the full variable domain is ETGVTQSPTHLIKTRGQQVTLRCSSQSGHNTVSWYQQALGQGPQFIFQYYREEENGRGNFPPRFSGLQFPNYSSELNVNALELDDSALYLCASSSERGSVYEQYFGPGTRLTVT.

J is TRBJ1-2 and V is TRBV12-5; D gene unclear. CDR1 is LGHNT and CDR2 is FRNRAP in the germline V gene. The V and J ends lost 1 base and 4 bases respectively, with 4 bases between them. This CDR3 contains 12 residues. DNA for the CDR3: TGTGCTAGTGGTTTGGGGAGCTATGGCTACACCTTC. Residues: CASGLGSYGYTF.

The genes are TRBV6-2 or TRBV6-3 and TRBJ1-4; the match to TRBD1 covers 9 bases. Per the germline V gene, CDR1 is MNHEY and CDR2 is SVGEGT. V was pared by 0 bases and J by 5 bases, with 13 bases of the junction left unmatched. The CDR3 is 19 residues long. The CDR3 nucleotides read TGTGCCAGCAGTTACTCCGGGGACAGGGTTGGCCTGGGGAATGAAAAACTGTTTTTT. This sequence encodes CASSYSGDRVGLGNEKLFF.

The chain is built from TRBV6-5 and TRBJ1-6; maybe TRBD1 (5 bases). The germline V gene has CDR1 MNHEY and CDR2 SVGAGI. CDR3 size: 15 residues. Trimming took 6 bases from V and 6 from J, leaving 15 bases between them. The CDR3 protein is CASSAGFHFNSPLHF. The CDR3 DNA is TGTGCCAGCAGCGCAGGGTTCCACTTTAATTCACCCCTCCACTTT.

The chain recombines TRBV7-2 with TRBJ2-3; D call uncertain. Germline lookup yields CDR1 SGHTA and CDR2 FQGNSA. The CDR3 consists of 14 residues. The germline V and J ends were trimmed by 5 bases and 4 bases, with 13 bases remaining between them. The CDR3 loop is CASSTPQPPDTQYF. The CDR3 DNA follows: TGTGCCAGCAGCACACCTCAACCACCAGATACGCAGTATTTT.

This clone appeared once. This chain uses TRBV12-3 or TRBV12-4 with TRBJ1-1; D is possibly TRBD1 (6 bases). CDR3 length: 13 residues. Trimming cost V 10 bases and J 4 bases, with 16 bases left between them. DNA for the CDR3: TGTGCCACAAGGGGACAACCAAGCACTGAAGCTTTCTTT. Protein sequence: CATRGQPSTEAFF.

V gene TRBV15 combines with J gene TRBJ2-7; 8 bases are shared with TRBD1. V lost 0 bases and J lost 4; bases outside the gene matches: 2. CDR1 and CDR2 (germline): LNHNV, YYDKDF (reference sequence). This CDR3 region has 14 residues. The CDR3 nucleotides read TGTGCCACCAGCAGAGACAGGGGGCTATACGAGCAGTACTTC. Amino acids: CATSRDRGLYEQYF.

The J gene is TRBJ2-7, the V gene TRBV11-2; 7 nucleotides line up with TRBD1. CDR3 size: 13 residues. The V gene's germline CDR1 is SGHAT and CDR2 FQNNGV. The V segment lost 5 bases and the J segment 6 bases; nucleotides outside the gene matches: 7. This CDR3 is CASSPDRDREQYF. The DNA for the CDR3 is TGTGCCAGCAGCCCAGACAGGGATCGCGAGCAGTACTTC.

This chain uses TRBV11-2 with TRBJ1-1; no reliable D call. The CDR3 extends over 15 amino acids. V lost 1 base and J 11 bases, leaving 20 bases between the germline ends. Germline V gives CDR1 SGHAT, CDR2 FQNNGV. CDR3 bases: TGTGCCAGCAGCTTAGGGGTTTACTCGGAAAGCGGTGCTTTCTTT. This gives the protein CASSLGVYSESGAFF. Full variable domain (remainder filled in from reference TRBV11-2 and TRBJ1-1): EAGVAQSPRYKIIEKRQSVAFWCNPISGHATLYWYQQILGQGPKLLIQFQNNGVVDDSQLPKDRFSAERLKGVDSTLKIQPAKLEDSAVYLCASSLGVYSESGAFFGQGTRLTVV.

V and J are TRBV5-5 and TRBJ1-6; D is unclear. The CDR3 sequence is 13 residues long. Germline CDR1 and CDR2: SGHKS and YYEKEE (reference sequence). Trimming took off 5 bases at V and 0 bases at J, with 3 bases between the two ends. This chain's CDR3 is CASRRSYNSPLHF. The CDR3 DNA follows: TGTGCCAGCAGGCGCTCCTATAATTCACCCCTCCACTTT.

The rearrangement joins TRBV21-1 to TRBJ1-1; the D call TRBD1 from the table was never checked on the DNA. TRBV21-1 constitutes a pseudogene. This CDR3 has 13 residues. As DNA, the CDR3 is TGTGCCAGCAGACTGACAGGTAACACTGAAGCTTTCTTT. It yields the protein CASRLTGNTEAFF.

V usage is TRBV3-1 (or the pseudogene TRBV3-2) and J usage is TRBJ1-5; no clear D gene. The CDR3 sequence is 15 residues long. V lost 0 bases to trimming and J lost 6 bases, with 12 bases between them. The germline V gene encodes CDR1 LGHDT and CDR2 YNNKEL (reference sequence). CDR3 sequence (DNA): TGTGCCAGCAGCCAAGATACTCTAGTGGGTCAGCCCCAGCATTTT. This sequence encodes CASSQDTLVGQPQHF.

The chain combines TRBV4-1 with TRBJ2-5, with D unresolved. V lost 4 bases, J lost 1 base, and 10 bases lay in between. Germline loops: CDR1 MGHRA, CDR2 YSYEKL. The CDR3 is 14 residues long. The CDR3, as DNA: TGCGCCAGCAGCCTCAACTACTTCCAAGAGACCCAGTACTTC. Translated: CASSLNYFQETQYF.

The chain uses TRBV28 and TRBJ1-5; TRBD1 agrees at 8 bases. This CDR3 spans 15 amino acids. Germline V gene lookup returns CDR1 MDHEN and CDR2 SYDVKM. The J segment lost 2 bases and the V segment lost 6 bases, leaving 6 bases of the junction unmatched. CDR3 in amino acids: CASRRQGYRNQPQHF. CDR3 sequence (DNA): TGTGCCAGCAGAAGACAGGGGTACCGCAATCAGCCCCAGCATTTT.

Here the CDR3 reads CASSVTGRSGNTIYF. The CDR3 DNA reads TGTGCCAGCAGTGTGACAGGCCGCTCTGGAAACACCATATATTTT. The J gene is TRBJ1-3, the V gene TRBV25-1; D might be TRBD1 (6 bases). Germline loops: CDR1 MGHDK, CDR2 SYGVNS. V gave up 4 bases and J gave up 0 bases, with 10 bases separating them. CDR3 length equals 15 residues. Drawing the rest from reference TRBV25-1 and TRBJ1-3, the complete variable domain is EADIYQTPRYLVIGTGKKITLECSQTMGHDKMYWYQQDPGMELHLIHYSYGVNSTEKGDLSSESTVSRIRTEHFPLTLESARPSHTSQYLCASSVTGRSGNTIYFGEGSWLTVV.

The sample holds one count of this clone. The CDR3 loop reads CASSQSLGQGITEAFF. CDR3 DNA: TGTGCCAGCAGCCAATCGTTGGGCCAGGGAATCACTGAAGCTTTCTTT. The chain carries TRBV16 and TRBJ1-1; D perhaps matches TRBD1 (5 bases). CDR3 length: 16 residues. The V gene's germline CDR1 is KGHSY and CDR2 FQNENV. The germline V and J ends were trimmed by 0 bases and 4 bases, with 15 bases remaining between them.

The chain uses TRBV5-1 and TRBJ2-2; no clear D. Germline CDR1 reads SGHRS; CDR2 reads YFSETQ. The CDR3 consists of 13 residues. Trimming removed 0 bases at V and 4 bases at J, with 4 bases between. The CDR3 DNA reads TGCGCCAGCAGCTTGGACATCACCGGGGAGCTGTTTTTT. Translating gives CASSLDITGELFF.

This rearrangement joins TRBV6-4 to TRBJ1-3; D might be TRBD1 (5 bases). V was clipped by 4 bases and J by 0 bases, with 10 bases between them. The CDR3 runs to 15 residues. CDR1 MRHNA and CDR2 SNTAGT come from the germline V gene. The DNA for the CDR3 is TGTGCCAGCAGTGCGGACACCCTCTCTGGAAACACCATATATTTT. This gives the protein CASSADTLSGNTIYF.

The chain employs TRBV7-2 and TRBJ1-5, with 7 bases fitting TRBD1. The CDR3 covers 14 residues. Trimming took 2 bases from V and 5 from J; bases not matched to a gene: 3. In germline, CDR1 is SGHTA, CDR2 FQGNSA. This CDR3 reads CASSLQGVDQPQHF. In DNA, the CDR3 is TGTGCCAGCAGCTTACAGGGGGTGGATCAGCCCCAGCATTTT.

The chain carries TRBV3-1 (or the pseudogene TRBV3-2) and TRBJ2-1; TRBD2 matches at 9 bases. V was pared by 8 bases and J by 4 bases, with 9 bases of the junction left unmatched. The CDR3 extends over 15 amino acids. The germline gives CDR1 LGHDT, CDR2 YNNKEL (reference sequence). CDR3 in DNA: TGTGCCAGCCAGCCCCTAGCGGGGACTTACAATGAGCAGTTCTTC. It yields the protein CASQPLAGTYNEQFF.

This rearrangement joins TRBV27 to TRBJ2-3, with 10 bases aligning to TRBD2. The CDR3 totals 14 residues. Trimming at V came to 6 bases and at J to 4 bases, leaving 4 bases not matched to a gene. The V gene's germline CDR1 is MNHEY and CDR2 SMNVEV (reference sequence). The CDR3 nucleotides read TGTGCCAGCAGGTATAGCGGGGGGCCAGATACGCAGTATTTT. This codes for CASRYSGGPDTQYF.

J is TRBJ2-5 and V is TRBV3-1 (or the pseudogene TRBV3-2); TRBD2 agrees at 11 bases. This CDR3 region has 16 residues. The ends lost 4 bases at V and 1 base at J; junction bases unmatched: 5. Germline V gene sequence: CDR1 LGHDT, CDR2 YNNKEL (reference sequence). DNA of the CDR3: TGTGCCAGCAGCCTCCGACTAGCGGGGTCCCAAGAGACCCAGTACTTC. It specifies CASSLRLAGSQETQYF.